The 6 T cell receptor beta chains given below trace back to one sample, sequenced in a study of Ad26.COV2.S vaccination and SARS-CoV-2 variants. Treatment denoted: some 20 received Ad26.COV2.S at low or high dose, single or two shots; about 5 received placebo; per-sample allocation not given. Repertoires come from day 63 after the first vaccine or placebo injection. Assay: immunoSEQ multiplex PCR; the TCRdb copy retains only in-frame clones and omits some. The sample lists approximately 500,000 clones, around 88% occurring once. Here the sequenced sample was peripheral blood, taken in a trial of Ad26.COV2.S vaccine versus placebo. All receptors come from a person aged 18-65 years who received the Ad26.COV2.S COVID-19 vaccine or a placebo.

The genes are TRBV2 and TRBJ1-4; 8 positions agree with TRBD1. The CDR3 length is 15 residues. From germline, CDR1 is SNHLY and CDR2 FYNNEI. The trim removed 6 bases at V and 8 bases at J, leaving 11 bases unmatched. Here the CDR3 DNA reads TGTGCCAGCAGCTTGACAGGGGCGGAGGTCGAAAAACTGTTTTTT. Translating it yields CASSLTGAEVEKLFF.

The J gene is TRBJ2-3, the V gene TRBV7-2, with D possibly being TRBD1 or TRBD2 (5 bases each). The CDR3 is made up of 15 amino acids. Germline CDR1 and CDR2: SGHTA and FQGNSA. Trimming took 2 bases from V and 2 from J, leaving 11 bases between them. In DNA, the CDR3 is TGTGCCAGCAGCTTACATCCCGGGGCCACAGATACGCAGTATTTT. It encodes CASSLHPGATDTQYF.

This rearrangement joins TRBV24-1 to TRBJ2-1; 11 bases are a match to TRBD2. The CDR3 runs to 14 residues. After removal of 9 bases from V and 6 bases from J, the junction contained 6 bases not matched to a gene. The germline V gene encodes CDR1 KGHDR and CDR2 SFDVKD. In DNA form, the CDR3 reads TGTGCCACCGGGCCGACTAGCGGGATCAATGAGCAGTTCTTC. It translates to CATGPTSGINEQFF.

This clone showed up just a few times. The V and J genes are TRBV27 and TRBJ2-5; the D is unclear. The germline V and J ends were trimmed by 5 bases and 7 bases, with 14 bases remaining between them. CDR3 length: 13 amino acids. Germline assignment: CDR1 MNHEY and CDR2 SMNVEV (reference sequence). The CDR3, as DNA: TGTGCCAGCAGTCTTCCCGGCCCGGGGACCCAGTACTTC. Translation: CASSLPGPGTQYF.

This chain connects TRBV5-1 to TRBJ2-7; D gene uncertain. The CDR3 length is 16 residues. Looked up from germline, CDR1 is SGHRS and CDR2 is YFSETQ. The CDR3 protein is CGSSTGSAAAFTEQYF. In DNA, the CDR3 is TGCGGATCCAGCACCGGGTCAGCCGCAGCGTTCACCGAGCAGTACTTC.

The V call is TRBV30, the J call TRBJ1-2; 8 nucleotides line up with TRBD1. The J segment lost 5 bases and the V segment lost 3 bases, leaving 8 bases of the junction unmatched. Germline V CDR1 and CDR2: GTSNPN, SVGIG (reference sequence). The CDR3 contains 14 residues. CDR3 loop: CAWRADRGGYGYTF. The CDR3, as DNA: TGTGCCTGGAGGGCAGACAGGGGCGGATATGGCTACACCTTC.